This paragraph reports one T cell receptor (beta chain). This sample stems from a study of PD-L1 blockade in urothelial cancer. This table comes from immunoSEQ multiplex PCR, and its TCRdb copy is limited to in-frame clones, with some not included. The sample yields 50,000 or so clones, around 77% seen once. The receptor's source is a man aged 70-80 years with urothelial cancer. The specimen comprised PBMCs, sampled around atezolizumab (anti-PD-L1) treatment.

CDR3 bases: TGTGCCAGCAGTTCCATCCGGGACAGGGGTCACGAGCAGTACTTC. Encoded protein: CASSSIRDRGHEQYF. This chain links TRBV6-5 with TRBJ2-7; 10 bases align to TRBD1. The V and J ends lost 4 bases and 5 bases, in that order; junction bases with no gene match: 8. There are 15 residues in the CDR3. Germline loops: CDR1 MNHEY, CDR2 SVGAGI.